Sequencing of this T cell receptor beta chain was carried out in a study of siplizumab effects on memory and regulatory T cells. The V gene lost 4 bases and the J gene lost 4 bases, with 20 bases spanning the gap. This CDR3 comprises 16 residues. CDR1 and CDR2 (germline): SGHRS, YFSETQ. Study-wide results and caveats: Apparently more diverse than memory cells, naive T cells also seemed major alloresponse contributors.

Sequencing was performed with immunoSEQ multiplex PCR; in TCRdb, only in-frame clones are kept and a portion is missing. The sample shows roughly 100,000 clones, 85% to 95% of them seen only once. Concerning this clone: The antigen remains undetermined.

This receptor was obtained from a human donor in good health. V and J are TRBV5-1 and TRBJ1-2, with a weak D call TRBD1 (6 bases). The sequencing sample was made of CD4+ T cells sorted from blood. The CDR3 is CASSPALGAGFYGYTF. Here the CDR3 DNA reads TGCGCCAGCAGCCCAGCCTTGGGGGCGGGATTCTATGGCTACACCTTC.